What follows describes a single T cell receptor (beta chain). These data come from a study of blood T cell repertoires in COVID-19. TCRdb's copy holds only in-frame clones and misses some; the assay was immunoSEQ multiplex PCR. The table has approximately 220,000 clones, 65% to 85% seen once. The CDR3 covers 12 residues. Germline V gives CDR1 SQVTM, CDR2 ANQGSEA. Trimming removed 3 bases from V and 3 bases from J, with 8 bases in between. The TCR sequence derives from a woman aged 80 or older with acute or convalescent COVID-19. The chain links TRBV29-1 to TRBJ1-2; no reliable D call. What was sequenced was peripheral blood. DNA for the CDR3: TGCAGCGTTGATCAGTCAGACTATGGCTACACCTTC. Translation gives CSVDQSDYGYTF.